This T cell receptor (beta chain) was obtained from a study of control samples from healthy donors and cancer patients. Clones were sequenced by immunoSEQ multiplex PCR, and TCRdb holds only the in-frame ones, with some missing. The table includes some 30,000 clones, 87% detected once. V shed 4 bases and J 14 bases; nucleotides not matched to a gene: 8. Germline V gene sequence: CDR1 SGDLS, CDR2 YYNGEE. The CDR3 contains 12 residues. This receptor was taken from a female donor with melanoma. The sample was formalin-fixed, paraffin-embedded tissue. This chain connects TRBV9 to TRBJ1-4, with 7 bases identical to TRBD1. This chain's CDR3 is CASSSEQGRLFF. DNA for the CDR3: TGTGCCAGCAGCTCGGAACAGGGGCGGCTGTTTTTT.